What follows is one T cell receptor (beta chain) and its context. Antigen specificity is unknown. These data are taken from a study of vaccination effects on CD4 cells after COVID-19. ViraFEST used viral peptide pools to expand antigen-specific CD4+ T cells before sequencing. Subsequent to less than twelve days of culture, CD4+ T cells were isolated. Of the BNT162b2 and mRNA-1273 vaccines, participants received two doses of one or the other. Between the trimmed V and J ends, which lost 6 bases and 1 base, there was a span of 18 bases. In germline, CDR1 is KGHSH, CDR2 LQKENI. The CDR3 has 16 amino acids. Sequenced by immunoSEQ multiplex PCR; TCRdb stores in-frame clones only, minus some. This repertoire shows some 27,000 clones, more than 60% found once; its top ten account for more than 8.5%. Notes on the study in general: Late in the post-vaccination period, infection-induced and vaccine-induced clones underwent marked clonal contraction.

The chain couples TRBV18 to TRBJ1-1; weak D call: TRBD1 (5 bases). The specimen was CD4+ T cells from PBMCs cultured with HCoV-NL63 spike peptides, collected after COVID-19 vaccination. This clonotype originated in a human donor who received a COVID-19 vaccine. The CDR3 sequence: CASSRGTNSANTEAFF. The DNA for the CDR3 is TGTGCCAGCTCCCGGGGGACGAATTCCGCGAACACTGAAGCTTTCTTT.